One and the same sample provided the 29 T cell receptor beta chains below, sequenced in a study of shared clonotypes between healthy human individuals. TCRdb's table, derived via immunoSEQ multiplex PCR, lists solely in-frame clones and lacks some. Among around 1.1 million clones listed, about 84% were seen once. Sequenced: memory CD4+ T cells from PBMCs. Subset described: CD45RA-negative fraction. The receptors shown here come from a man aged 18 to 35 in good health. Some clones in this sample may be carry-over from other donors' samples.

The gene calls are TRBV19 and TRBJ1-5, with D perhaps matching TRBD1 (5 bases). The CDR3 spans 14 residues. Per germline, CDR1 LNHDA and CDR2 SQIVND (reference sequence). Between the trimmed V and J ends, which lost 5 bases and 5 bases, there was a span of 13 bases. The CDR3 DNA sequence: TGTGCCAGTAGTCGGTTTGGGGGGGATCAGCCCCAGCATTTT. This translates into CASSRFGGDQPQHF. The variable domain in full, completed from reference TRBV19 and TRBJ1-5, reads DGGITQSPKYLFRKEGQNVTLSCEQNLNHDAMYWYRQDPGQGLRLIYYSQIVNDFQKGDIAEGYSVSREKKESFPLTVTSAQKNPTAFYLCASSRFGGDQPQHFGDGTRLSIL.

The CDR3 bases are TGTGCCAGCAGCCAATACATTGGGAGACAAGAGACCCAGTACTTC. It translates to CASSQYIGRQETQYF. This rearrangement joins TRBV7-3 to TRBJ2-5; the D gene is possibly TRBD2 (5 bases). CDR1 SGHTA and CDR2 FQGTGA come from the germline V gene. V was cut by 5 bases and J by 2 bases, with 15 bases left in between. The CDR3 has 15 amino acids.

Comments on this clone: A far larger clone is one nucleotide away, so this likely arose from a read error. The rearrangement uses TRBV5-6 and TRBJ1-1; no clear D. V lost 0 bases and J lost 0, with 0 bases in between. Germline V gene lookup returns CDR1 SGHDT and CDR2 YYEEEE. This CDR3 comprises 12 residues. CDR3 protein: CASSLVNTEAFF. The DNA of the CDR3 is TGTGCCAGCAGCTTGGTGAACACTGAAGCTTTCTTT.

V is TRBV28 and J is TRBJ1-2, with D possibly TRBD1 on 6 matching bases. Germline lookup yields CDR1 MDHEN and CDR2 SYDVKM. Trimming stripped 4 bases from V and 3 bases from J, with 21 bases between. The CDR3 is 17 amino acids. CDR3 nucleotides: TGTGCCAGCAGTTCCCCAAGGGGGGTAGGAGGGGACTATGGCTACACCTTC. Amino acids: CASSSPRGVGGDYGYTF.

This sequence joins TRBV28 and TRBJ1-5; 12 bases map to TRBD1. CDR1 and CDR2 from the germline V gene are MDHEN and SYDVKM. The CDR3 contains 19 residues. The ends lost 4 bases at V and 1 base at J; junction bases unmatched: 11. In DNA, the CDR3 is TGTGCCAGCAGTTCCCCCGGGACAGGGGGCCTAAGGAGCAATCAGCCCCAGCATTTT. Translation: CASSSPGTGGLRSNQPQHF.

This chain joins TRBV5-1 and TRBJ1-1; possible D gene TRBD1, 6 bases. The CDR3 is 14 amino acids. CDR1 is SGHRS and CDR2 is YFSETQ in the germline V gene. The ends were cut back, 5 bases at V and 4 bases at J, with 15 bases in the middle. As DNA, the CDR3 is TGCGCCAGCAGGACAGGAGCATCGACCACTGAAGCTTTCTTT. Encoded protein: CASRTGASTTEAFF.

V is TRBV7-8 and J is TRBJ2-7; TRBD2 matches at 8 bases. Germline CDR1 reads SGHVS; CDR2 reads FQNEAQ. The CDR3 is 14 amino acids. Trimming cost V 7 bases and J 7 bases; bases outside gene matches: 12. This chain's CDR3 is CASTLAGRDLEQYF. CDR3 nucleotides: TGTGCCAGCACGTTAGCGGGACGGGATTTGGAGCAGTACTTC.

The table lists this clone with many counts. The chain combines TRBV5-1 with TRBJ2-5; 7 positions agree with TRBD1. CDR1 and CDR2 from the germline V gene are SGHRS and YFSETQ. V lost 2 bases to trimming and J lost 4 bases; unmatched junction nucleotides: 8. The CDR3 runs to 15 residues. CDR3 residues: CASSLGGPVGETQYF. The DNA of the CDR3 is TGCGCCAGCAGCTTAGGGGGCCCGGTGGGAGAGACCCAGTACTTC.

The chain combines TRBV6-1 with TRBJ1-1, with 7 bases identical to TRBD1. With 9 bases clipped from V and 0 bases from J, the junction kept 1 base outside the gene matches. CDR1 and CDR2 from the germline V gene are MNHNS and SASEGT. The CDR3 runs 12 residues. CDR3 region: CASDRVNTEAFF. CDR3 nucleotide sequence: TGTGCCAGTGACAGGGTGAACACTGAAGCTTTCTTT.

This clone appeared a single time. The chain uses TRBV29-1 and TRBJ2-2, with D maybe TRBD2 (5 bases). V was shortened by 7 bases and J by 6 bases, with 9 bases between the two germline ends. The CDR3 totals 11 residues. Germline CDR1 is SQVTM and CDR2 is ANQGSEA. CDR3 in amino acids: CSASEAGELFF. CDR3 nucleotide sequence: TGCAGCGCGTCGGAGGCCGGGGAGCTGTTTTTT.

The chain has TRBV28 and TRBJ1-2; no definite D call. With 5 bases removed from V and 8 bases from J, the gap between germline ends came to 12 bases. The CDR3 is made up of 12 amino acids. Germline loops: CDR1 MDHEN, CDR2 SYDVKM. DNA of the CDR3: TGTGCCAGCAGTGTCAGCGTGGGAGGCTACACCTTC. This translates into CASSVSVGGYTF.

As to this clone: A read error may be the cause here, since a much bigger clone is one base away. The J gene is TRBJ2-7, the V gene TRBV19; the match to TRBD1 covers 7 bases. The germline CDR1 and CDR2 sequences are LNHDA and SQIVND (reference sequence). Trimming took 6 bases from V and 3 from J; bases not matched to a gene: 5. This CDR3 spans 13 amino acids. The CDR3, as DNA: TGTGCCAGTAGCCGGGACAGCGACTACGAGCAGTACTTC. This codes for CASSRDSDYEQYF.

This clone appeared a few times. The chain couples TRBV9 to TRBJ2-7; the D is unclear. Germline V gene lookup returns CDR1 SGDLS and CDR2 YYNGEE. CDR3 length equals 17 residues. V was clipped by 4 bases and J by 2 bases, with 22 bases between them. CDR3 protein: CASSNLTTFITPYEQYF. CDR3 nucleotide sequence: TGTGCCAGCAGCAACTTAACGACATTTATCACCCCCTACGAGCAGTACTTC.

The rearrangement uses TRBV15 and TRBJ2-3; D not certain. Germline V CDR1 and CDR2: LNHNV, YYDKDF (reference sequence). Trimming shortened V by 4 bases and J by 6 bases, and 11 bases separated the two germline ends. The CDR3 totals 13 residues. The CDR3 sequence is CATSTDQMDTQYF. CDR3 bases: TGTGCCACCAGCACAGATCAGATGGATACGCAGTATTTT.

The genes are TRBV19 and TRBJ2-6, with a weak D call TRBD2 (5 bases). The germline CDR1 and CDR2 sequences are LNHDA and SQIVND (reference sequence). V lost 4 bases to trimming and J lost 2 bases, with 6 bases between them. This CDR3 contains 14 residues. DNA for the CDR3: TGTGCCAGTAGTAAGGGAGCTGGGGCCAACGTCCTGACTTTC. It translates to CASSKGAGANVLTF.

This clone was observed at least ten times. The chain is built from TRBV7-3 and TRBJ2-2; perhaps D is TRBD1 or TRBD2 (5 bases each). Germline-derived CDR1 and CDR2 are SGHTA and FQGTGA. Trimming left V 5 bases short and J 6 bases short, with 10 bases between. This CDR3 contains 13 residues. The CDR3 DNA follows: TGTGCCAGCAGCCCTGTGGGGGCCGGGGAGCTGTTTTTT. It codes for CASSPVGAGELFF.

The chain joins TRBV5-1 to TRBJ1-3; a weak D match, TRBD1 (5 bases). Germline CDR1 and CDR2: SGHRS and YFSETQ. V was cut by 4 bases and J by 0 bases, with 11 bases left in between. The CDR3 has 15 residues. CDR3 amino acids: CASSRDVVSGNTIYF. CDR3 DNA sequence: TGCGCCAGCAGCCGGGACGTCGTCTCTGGAAACACCATATATTTT.

This CDR3 is CASSALVPFYEQYF. The CDR3 region has the DNA TGTGCCAGCAGCGCACTGGTCCCCTTCTACGAGCAGTACTTC. The chain recombines TRBV21-1 with TRBJ2-7; the table's TRBD2 call for D was not verified on the DNA. TRBV21-1 is a pseudogene locus. The CDR3 totals 14 residues.

The V and J genes are TRBV5-4 and TRBJ2-1, with 8 bases lining up with TRBD1. This CDR3 has 15 residues. The J segment lost 9 bases and the V segment lost 1 base, leaving 9 bases of the junction unmatched. Per the germline V gene, CDR1 is SGHNT and CDR2 is YYREEE (reference sequence). CDR3 coding DNA: TGTGCCAGCAGCTTGTTCGCAGGGGGCTCAGGTGAGCAGTTCTTC. Translated: CASSLFAGGSGEQFF.

V gene TRBV5-4 combines with J gene TRBJ2-3; D gene unclear. From germline, CDR1 is SGHNT and CDR2 YYREEE (reference sequence). The V end was cut by 0 bases, the J end by 1 base, with 3 bases between. CDR3 length equals 13 residues. CDR3 region: CASSLARTDTQYF. DNA for the CDR3: TGTGCCAGCAGCTTGGCCCGCACAGATACGCAGTATTTT.

The V and J genes are TRBV4-3 and TRBJ1-3; D is unclear. The V and J ends lost 3 bases and 0 bases respectively, with 9 bases between them. The CDR3 extends over 15 amino acids. Per the germline V gene, CDR1 is LGHNA and CDR2 is YSLEER. The CDR3 bases are TGCGCCAGCAGCCAGGCAAGTCACTCTGGAAACACCATATATTTT. This codes for CASSQASHSGNTIYF.

This chain connects TRBV10-3 to TRBJ2-1, with 12 bases aligning to TRBD2. The CDR3 contains 16 residues. Germline CDR1 ENHRY, CDR2 SYGVKD. V lost 2 bases to trimming and J lost 4 bases; unmatched junction nucleotides: 3. CDR3 in amino acids: CAISETTSGRYNEQFF. CDR3 coding DNA: TGTGCCATCAGTGAGACAACTAGCGGGAGGTACAATGAGCAGTTCTTC.

The J gene is TRBJ2-7, the V gene TRBV18; 13 bases align to TRBD2. The CDR3 is 15 amino acids. CDR1 is KGHSH and CDR2 is LQKENI in the germline V gene. With 3 bases clipped from V and 7 bases from J, the junction kept 6 bases outside the gene matches. The CDR3 here is CASSPGLAGALEQYF. In DNA, the CDR3 is TGTGCCAGCTCACCCGGACTAGCGGGAGCTTTGGAGCAGTACTTC.

The J gene is TRBJ2-7, the V gene TRBV14; 9 bases map to TRBD1. V shed 0 bases and J 5 bases; nucleotides not matched to a gene: 11. The CDR3 extends over 17 amino acids. Germline V gene lookup returns CDR1 SGHDN and CDR2 FVKESK. CDR3 in amino acids: CASSQDLPGTGKNEQYF. The CDR3 region has the DNA TGTGCCAGCAGCCAAGACTTGCCCGGGACAGGGAAGAACGAGCAGTACTTC.

CDR3 residues: CASSPLAGGEGDYGYTF. CDR3 in DNA: TGTGCCAGCTCACCACTGGCAGGGGGCGAAGGCGACTATGGCTACACCTTC. The chain has TRBV18 and TRBJ1-2; 8 positions agree with TRBD1. The CDR3 has 17 residues. The junction had 10 bases not matched to a gene; V was cut back by 1 base and J by 3 bases. Germline values: CDR1 KGHSH, CDR2 LQKENI.

The chain joins TRBV7-3 to TRBJ2-7, with D tentatively TRBD1 (6 bases). This CDR3 comprises 17 residues. V gave up 5 bases and J gave up 7 bases, with 27 bases separating them. The V gene's germline CDR1 is SGHTA and CDR2 FQGTGA. The CDR3 nucleotides are TGTGCCAGCAGCAGGGGATTCAGGGGCGACCGGGGAGAGGAGCAGTACTTC. Amino acids: CASSRGFRGDRGEEQYF.

The chain is built from TRBV7-9 and TRBJ2-5; 10 bases match TRBD1. V shed 4 bases and J 1 base; nucleotides not matched to a gene: 12. Germline V gives CDR1 SEHNR, CDR2 FQNEAQ (reference sequence). This CDR3 is built from 18 residues. CDR3 region: CASSSWAGTGARQETQYF. The CDR3 DNA sequence: TGTGCCAGCAGCTCGTGGGCGGGGACAGGGGCCCGCCAAGAGACCCAGTACTTC.

The chain combines TRBV2 with TRBJ1-1; 10 nucleotides match TRBD1. The CDR3 is 14 residues long. Germline V gene sequence: CDR1 SNHLY, CDR2 FYNNEI. The trim removed 4 bases at V and 7 bases at J, leaving 6 bases unmatched. CDR3 in amino acids: CASSAGTGEGEAFF. Written as DNA, the CDR3 is TGTGCCAGCAGTGCTGGGACAGGGGAGGGTGAAGCTTTCTTT.

This clone came up once. DNA for the CDR3: TGTGCCAGCAGTGAAGAAATATATAATGAAAAACTGTTTTTT. Translated: CASSEEIYNEKLFF. The V gene is TRBV6-1, the J gene TRBJ1-4; D not certain. This CDR3 comprises 14 residues. The germline gives CDR1 MNHNS, CDR2 SASEGT. The V end lost 1 base, the J end lost 4 bases, and 7 bases lay between the germline ends.